This T cell receptor beta chain was captured by sequencing in a study of blood T cell repertoires in COVID-19. On the study more broadly: The United States, Italy and Spain were the sources of the acute and convalescent COVID-19 samples.

Germline V gene sequence: CDR1 MNHEY, CDR2 SMNVEV (reference sequence). The germline V and J ends were trimmed by 8 bases and 0 bases, with 20 bases remaining between them. This CDR3 region has 17 residues. Study processing details: Amplification of reference gene primers provided the estimated nucleated cell counts. Method: immunoSEQ multiplex PCR; TCRdb's copy keeps in-frame clones and lacks some. V, J and clone size reflect that table, while D and trimming were determined from the DNA. The sample yields 110,000 to 150,000 clones, 70% to 85% seen once. The sequence was collected from a man aged 60 to 69 with active or convalescent COVID-19. The sequenced sample was peripheral blood. The J gene is TRBJ1-3, the V gene TRBV27; maybe TRBD1 (6 bases). CDR3 amino acids: CASPWTDKKRSGNTIYF. CDR3 DNA sequence: TGTGCCAGCCCCTGGACAGACAAAAAACGCTCTGGAAACACCATATATTTT.